This TCR beta chain was captured in a study of control samples from healthy donors and cancer patients. Trimming cost V 6 bases and J 3 bases; bases outside gene matches: 7. CDR1 and CDR2 (germline): KGHSH, LQKENI. This CDR3 has 15 amino acids. Repertoires were generated with immunoSEQ multiplex PCR, while TCRdb's copy carries only in-frame clones and drops some. The sample has about 61,000 clones, nearly 90% seen once. Sequenced material: PBMCs. This chain joins TRBV18 and TRBJ1-3; TRBD1 agrees at 8 bases. The origin of this receptor is a man aged 60-69 years with colorectal cancer. The CDR3: CASSPTGANGNTIYF. Here the CDR3 DNA reads TGTGCCAGCTCGCCGACAGGGGCTAATGGAAACACCATATATTTT.